This T cell receptor beta chain was retrieved from a study of T-cell reconstitution after alpha-beta-depleted transplantation in children. The authors prepared the TCRbeta library with unique molecular identifiers. Each CDR3 protein is one row after TCRdb ran MiXCR on the PCR reads. Among about 360,000 distinct CDR3 sequences listed, about 14% were seen once. Per germline, CDR1 ENHRY and CDR2 SYGVKD. This CDR3 is 15 amino acids long. Trimming cost V 10 bases and J 7 bases, with 23 bases left between them. The chain carries TRBV10-3 and TRBJ2-1; D gene unclear. The material was PBMCs, obtained from the stem cell graft. The source of this sequence is a human donor who donated a stem cell graft to a child with Fanconi anemia. The CDR3 nucleotides are TGTGCCAGTCAGATGTGGGAAGGCGCTCGGAATGAGCAGTTCTTC. Translated, it gives CASQMWEGARNEQFF.